The T cell receptor beta chain described here comes from a study of T-cell memory formation after mild COVID-19. Whole-study context: Among the donors, TCR clusters were largely specific to each donor.

Findings and limits, study-wide: Clones from the second wave (peaking day 37) had unconfirmed SARS-CoV-2 specificity. Shrinking CD4+ clones were chiefly CM and EM; CD8+ ones were chiefly EMRA.

As concerns this clonotype: The antigen is unknown.

Germline loops: CDR1 SEHNR, CDR2 FQNEAQ (reference sequence). The junction had 13 bases not matched to a gene; V was cut back by 6 bases and J by 5 bases. The CDR3 covers 16 residues. MiXCR was run by TCRdb on the 5' RACE reads, yielding one entry per CDR3 protein. Among 500,000 to 550,000 distinct CDR3 sequences listed, just over 20% were seen once. This chain links TRBV7-9 with TRBJ1-5; 7 bases are shared with TRBD1. This TCR derives from an adult woman who had mild COVID-19 (a few samples of this study predate the infection). Cell type and time point are not known. Sequenced sample: PBMCs or a T cell subset sorted from them (not recorded which). The CDR3: CASSAARQGRDQPQHF. Written as DNA, the CDR3 is TGTGCCAGCAGTGCAGCCCGACAGGGTAGGGATCAGCCCCAGCATTTT.